Listed below are T cell receptor beta chains from one sample, sequenced in a study of brain T cells in children with intractable seizures. Profiling relied on immunoSEQ multiplex PCR, and the TCRdb table lists in-frame clones only, not all of them. The sample gives 65,000 to 85,000 clones, about 92% of which show up once; approximately 1.5% is in the top ten. The sample was peripheral blood, taken at surgery. Receptors were obtained from a boy under three years old with tuberous sclerosis and intractable seizures. The CDR3 runs from the conserved cysteine through the conserved F or W. D genes are given only for firm matches. Clone sizes are given selectively: once, few, many, or a class where the clone is expanded.

CDR3nt: TGTGCCAGCAGCTTGGTAGCTCCGGAAGAGACCCAGTACTTC
CDR3aa: CASSLVAPEETQYF
j_gene: TRBJ2-5
v_gene: TRBV5-4
d_gene: -
abundance: few

CDR3nt: TGTGCCAGCAGCGCCCCACGGACAGGGGATTCTGGAAACACCATATATTTT
CDR3aa: CASSAPRTGDSGNTIYF
j_gene: TRBJ1-3
v_gene: TRBV9
d_gene: TRBD1
abundance: -

CDR3nt: TGTGCCAGCAGCGGGGAGACAGCCACTTCACCCCTCCACTTT
CDR3aa: CASSGETATSPLHF
j_gene: TRBJ1-6
v_gene: TRBV9
d_gene: -
abundance: -

CDR3nt: TGTGCCAGCAGCCGGGCCAGCGGGTACCAAGAGACCCAGTACTTC
CDR3aa: CASSRASGYQETQYF
j_gene: TRBJ2-5
v_gene: TRBV5-6
d_gene: -
abundance: -

CDR3nt: TGTGCCAGCAGTTACTTAATGTCGGGCGAGCAGTACTTC
CDR3aa: CASSYLMSGEQYF
j_gene: TRBJ2-7
v_gene: TRBV6-5
d_gene: -
abundance: -

CDR3nt: TGTGCCACCAGTGTACAGGGGCATCAGCCCCAGCATTTT
CDR3aa: CATSVQGHQPQHF
j_gene: TRBJ1-5
v_gene: TRBV24-1
d_gene: TRBD1
abundance: -

CDR3nt: TGCGCCAGCAGCGAGGGAGACACACAATACAATGAGCAGTTCTTC
CDR3aa: CASSEGDTQYNEQFF
j_gene: TRBJ2-1
v_gene: TRBV5-1
d_gene: -
abundance: -

CDR3nt: TGCAGTGCTAGTCGAGCGGGGGGTAGCACAGATACGCAGTATTTT
CDR3aa: CSASRAGGSTDTQYF
j_gene: TRBJ2-3
v_gene: TRBV20-1
d_gene: TRBD2
abundance: once

CDR3nt: TGTGCCACCTCCTCGGGCAGCTACAATCAGCCCCAGCATTTT
CDR3aa: CATSSGSYNQPQHF
j_gene: TRBJ1-5
v_gene: TRBV19
d_gene: -
abundance: -

CDR3nt: TGTGCCAGCTCACAGGGGGCGGTCACTGAAGCTTTCTTT
CDR3aa: CASSQGAVTEAFF
j_gene: TRBJ1-1
v_gene: TRBV18
d_gene: TRBD1
abundance: once

CDR3nt: TGTGCCAGTAGTATTCCCGGGAGGCAGCCCCAGCATTTT
CDR3aa: CASSIPGRQPQHF
j_gene: TRBJ1-5
v_gene: TRBV19
d_gene: -
abundance: -

CDR3nt: TGTGCCAGCAGTTACGTGGATTTGAACACTGAAGCTTTCTTT
CDR3aa: CASSYVDLNTEAFF
j_gene: TRBJ1-1
v_gene: TRBV6-6
d_gene: -
abundance: few